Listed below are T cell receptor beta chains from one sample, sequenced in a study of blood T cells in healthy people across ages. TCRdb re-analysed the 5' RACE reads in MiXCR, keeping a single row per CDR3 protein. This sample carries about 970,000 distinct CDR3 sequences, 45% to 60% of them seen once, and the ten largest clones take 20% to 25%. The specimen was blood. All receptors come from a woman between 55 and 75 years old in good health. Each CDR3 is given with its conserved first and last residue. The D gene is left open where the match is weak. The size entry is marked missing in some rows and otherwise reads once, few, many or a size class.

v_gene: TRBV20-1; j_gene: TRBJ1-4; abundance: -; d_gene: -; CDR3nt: TGCAGTGCTCTCAAGGGAAGGAATGAAAAACTGTTTTTT; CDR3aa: CSALKGRNEKLFF
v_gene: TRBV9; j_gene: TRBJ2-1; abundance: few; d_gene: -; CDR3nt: TGTGCCAGCAGCTTACTAGCGGAGGGGGCTTACAATGAGCAGTTCTTC; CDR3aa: CASSLLAEGAYNEQFF
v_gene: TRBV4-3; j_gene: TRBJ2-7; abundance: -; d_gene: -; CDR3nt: TGCGCCAGCAGCCAAGATCCGAGGGGTTCCTACGAGCAGTACTTC; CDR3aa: CASSQDPRGSYEQYF
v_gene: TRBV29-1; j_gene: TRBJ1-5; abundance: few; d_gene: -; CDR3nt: TGCAGCGTTGAAAGGGGATCCGGACAGCCCCAGCATTTT; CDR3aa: CSVERGSGQPQHF
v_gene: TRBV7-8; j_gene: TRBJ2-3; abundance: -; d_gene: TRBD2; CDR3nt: TGTGCCAGCAGCAGACGAGCGGGAGGGCCTTCAGGTACGCAGTATTTT; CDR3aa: CASSRRAGGPSGTQYF
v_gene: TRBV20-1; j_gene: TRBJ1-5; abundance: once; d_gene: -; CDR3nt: TGCAGTGCTAGCAACGCCCGATGGGGTAGCAATCAGCCCCAGCATTTT; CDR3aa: CSASNARWGSNQPQHF
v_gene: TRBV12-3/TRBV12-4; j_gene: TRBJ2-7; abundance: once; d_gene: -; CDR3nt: TGTGCCAGCAGTGGGGGTAAAGCTATATTAGGAGGACGTCCACCGTACTTC; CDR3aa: CASSGGKAILGGRPPYF
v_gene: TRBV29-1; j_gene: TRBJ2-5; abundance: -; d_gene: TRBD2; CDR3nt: TGCAGCGTTGAGGGGCTTAGCGGGATAGGCTACAATGAGCAGTACTTC; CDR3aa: CSVEGLSGIGYNEQYF
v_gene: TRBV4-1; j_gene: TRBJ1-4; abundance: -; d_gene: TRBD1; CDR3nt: TGCGCCAGCAGCCAATGGACAGGGGAGGGTGAAAAACTGTTTTTT; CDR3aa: CASSQWTGEGEKLFF
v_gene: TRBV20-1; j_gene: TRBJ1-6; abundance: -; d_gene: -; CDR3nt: TGCAGTGCCAGTGCAGGGTGGGACCGAGATAATTCACCCCTCCACTTT; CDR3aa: CSASAGWDRDNSPLHF
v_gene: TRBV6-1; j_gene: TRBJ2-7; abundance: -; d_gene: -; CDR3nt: TGTGCCAGCAGTAAAGACAGTATCTACGAGCAGTACTTC; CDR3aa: CASSKDSIYEQYF
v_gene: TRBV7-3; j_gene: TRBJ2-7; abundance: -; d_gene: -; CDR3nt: TGTGCCAGCAGCACCGTACTAGACAGCTCCTACGAGCAGTACTTC; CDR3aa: CASSTVLDSSYEQYF
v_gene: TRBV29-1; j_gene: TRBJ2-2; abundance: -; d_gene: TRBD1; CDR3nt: TGCAGCGTTAGGACAGGGGGTAACGGGGAGCTGTTTTTT; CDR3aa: CSVRTGGNGELFF
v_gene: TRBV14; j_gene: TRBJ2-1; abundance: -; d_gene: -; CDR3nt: TGTGCCAGCAGTCTTAAAAGGTTATTGGGCTACAATGAGCAGTTCTTC; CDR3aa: CASSLKRLLGYNEQFF
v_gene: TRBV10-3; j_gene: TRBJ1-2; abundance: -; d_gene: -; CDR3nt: TGTGCCACCATGCTATCGGGGTCGGCCTATGGCTACACCTTC; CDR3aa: CATMLSGSAYGYTF
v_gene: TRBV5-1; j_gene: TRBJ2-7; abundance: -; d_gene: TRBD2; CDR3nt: TGCGCCAGCAGCTTGGAGTTCGGCGGGGGGGAGGGCGTGGATGAGCAGTACTTC; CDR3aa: CASSLEFGGGEGVDEQYF
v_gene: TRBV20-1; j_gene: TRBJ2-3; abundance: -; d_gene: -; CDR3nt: TGCAGTGCTAGTGGTCTCAACACAGATACGCAGTATTTT; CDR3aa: CSASGLNTDTQYF
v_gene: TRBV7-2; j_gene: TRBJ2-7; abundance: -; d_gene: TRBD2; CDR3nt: TGTGCCAGCAGCCCCGGACTAGTGACCTACGAGCAGTACTTC; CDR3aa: CASSPGLVTYEQYF
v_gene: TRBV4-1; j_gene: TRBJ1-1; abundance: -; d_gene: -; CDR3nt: TGCGCCAGCAGCCAAGGAGCGGGGAGGTCTGAAGCTTTCTTT; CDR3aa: CASSQGAGRSEAFF
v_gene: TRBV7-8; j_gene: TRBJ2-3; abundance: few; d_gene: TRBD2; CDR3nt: TGTGCCAGCAGCCCGTTTGGCGCGGGAGGCACAGATACGCAGTATTTT; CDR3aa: CASSPFGAGGTDTQYF
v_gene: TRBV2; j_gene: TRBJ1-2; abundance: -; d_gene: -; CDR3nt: TGTGCCAGCAGTGTAGGGCCATTGAACACCTTC; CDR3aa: CASSVGPLNTF
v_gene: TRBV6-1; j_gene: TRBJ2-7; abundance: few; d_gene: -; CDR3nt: TGTGCCAGCAGCCAAGGATGGGGCGTCTACGAGCAGTACTTC; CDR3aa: CASSQGWGVYEQYF
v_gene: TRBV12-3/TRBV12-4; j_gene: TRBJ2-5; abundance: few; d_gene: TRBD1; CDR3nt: TGTGCCAGCAGACCCGGGACAGGGACTGCGGAGACCCAGTACTTC; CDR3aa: CASRPGTGTAETQYF
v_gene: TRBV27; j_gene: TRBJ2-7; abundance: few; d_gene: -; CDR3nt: TGTGCCAGTGCCGACAGGACCTACGAGCAGTACTTC; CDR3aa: CASADRTYEQYF
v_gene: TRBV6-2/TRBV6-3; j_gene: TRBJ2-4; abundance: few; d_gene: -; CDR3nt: TGTGCCAGCAAACCCTCGGGACTAGCCAAAAACATTCAGTACTTC; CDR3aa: CASKPSGLAKNIQYF
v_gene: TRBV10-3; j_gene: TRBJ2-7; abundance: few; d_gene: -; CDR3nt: TGTGCCATCAGTGCCCTTCCTGGAGCGGAGCAGTACTTC; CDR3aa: CAISALPGAEQYF
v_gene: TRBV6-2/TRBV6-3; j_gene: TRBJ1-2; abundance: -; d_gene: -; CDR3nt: TGTGCCAGCAGTTACCCGACAGGACGTAACTATGGCTACACCTTC; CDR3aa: CASSYPTGRNYGYTF